The 10 T cell receptor beta chains listed next were all sequenced from one sample in a study of Tregs in tolerant kidney transplant recipients (dated by TCRdb to the late 2010s). The method was the immunoSEQ multiplex PCR assay. Here the immuneACCESS table is served through TCRdb, limited to in-frame sequences with V and J called. Missing clones are a known gap in these copies; in checked studies unresolved V genes cover under half, and the rest lacks a known reason. The sample has over 60,000 clones on record, about 98% of them singletons. Of the sample, around 0.51% is held by the ten largest clones. The time point label for this specimen denotes: blood sample drawn before combined kidney and bone marrow transplant. The sequences come from CD4+ T cells from blood, collected before the transplant. The origin of the receptors is a human donor who received a combined kidney and bone marrow transplant.

This clone was counted a single time. This chain connects TRBV27 to TRBJ1-2; D is ambiguous. The germline V gene encodes CDR1 MNHEY and CDR2 SMNVEV (reference sequence). The CDR3 consists of 14 residues. The ends were cut back, 6 bases at V and 2 bases at J, with 13 bases in the middle. This CDR3 reads CASRQGSGNYGYTF. As DNA, the CDR3 is TGTGCCAGCAGACAAGGGAGCGGGAACTATGGCTACACCTTC.

The chain carries TRBV2 and TRBJ2-5; D might be TRBD2 (6 bases). CDR1 and CDR2 (germline): SNHLY, FYNNEI. The length of the CDR3 is 14 residues. V lost 4 bases and J lost 1, with 10 bases in between. The chain's CDR3 is CASSGVTSQETQYF. CDR3 sequence (DNA): TGTGCCAGCAGTGGTGTGACTAGCCAAGAGACCCAGTACTTC.

This chain connects TRBV11-3 to TRBJ1-3, with D unclear. The CDR3 is made up of 14 amino acids. Germline CDR1 reads SGHNT; CDR2 reads YENEEA. Trimming took off 3 bases at V and 0 bases at J, with 6 bases between the two ends. The DNA for the CDR3 is TGTGCCAGCAGCTTTGGGAGCTCTGGAAACACCATATATTTT. Its translation: CASSFGSSGNTIYF.

The rearrangement uses TRBV10-3 and TRBJ1-5; D unresolved. The CDR3 covers 15 residues. The V gene's germline CDR1 is ENHRY and CDR2 SYGVKD. V was cut by 7 bases and J by 2 bases, with 15 bases left in between. The CDR3 loop is CAINDGQRGNQPQHF. CDR3 DNA: TGTGCCATCAATGACGGGCAGAGGGGCAATCAGCCCCAGCATTTT.

This clone was recorded only once. The V call is TRBV7-9, the J call TRBJ1-1; D remains unclear. Germline CDR1 is SEHNR and CDR2 is FQNEAQ (reference sequence). The V end lost 2 bases, the J end lost 11 bases, and 6 bases lay between the germline ends. The CDR3 totals 10 residues. CDR3 region: CASSLYSAFF. The CDR3 DNA reads TGTGCCAGCAGCTTATACTCGGCTTTCTTT.

This chain links TRBV5-1 with TRBJ2-1; 9 nucleotides agree with TRBD2. Germline trimming cut 0 bases from V and 1 base from J; bases unmatched to any gene: 5. Germline CDR1 is SGHRS and CDR2 is YFSETQ. This CDR3 is built from 17 residues. CDR3 nucleotides: TGCGCCAGCAGCTTGGGGTTAGCGGGGGTGTCCTACAATGAGCAGTTCTTC. Protein product: CASSLGLAGVSYNEQFF.

The V and J genes are TRBV28 and TRBJ1-4, with 7 bases lining up with TRBD1. The germline gives CDR1 MDHEN, CDR2 SYDVKM. The CDR3 consists of 12 residues. V lost 6 bases to trimming and J lost 5 bases; unmatched junction nucleotides: 0. The CDR3 DNA reads as TGTGCCAGCAGACAGGGGAATGAAAAACTGTTTTTT. It specifies CASRQGNEKLFF.

The V gene is TRBV4-2, the J gene TRBJ1-2, with 7 bases aligning to TRBD1. The germline V gene encodes CDR1 LGHNA and CDR2 YNFKEQ. J lost 2 bases, V lost 4 bases, and 4 bases had no gene match. The CDR3 runs to 14 residues. CDR3 in DNA: TGTGCCAGCAGCCTTGACAGGGCGAACTATGGCTACACCTTC. It translates to CASSLDRANYGYTF.

The chain is built from TRBV9 and TRBJ1-1, with 7 bases fitting TRBD1. The CDR3 totals 14 residues. The germline CDR1 and CDR2 sequences are SGDLS and YYNGEE. Germline trimming cut 4 bases from V and 3 bases from J; bases unmatched to any gene: 6. CDR3 amino acids: CASSLSTGHTEAFF. The DNA of the CDR3 is TGTGCCAGCAGCCTCTCGACAGGGCACACTGAAGCTTTCTTT.

DNA of the CDR3: TGTGCCATCAGTGAGTCATTTGGGACAGGGCCATTTCCTGAAGCTTTCTTT. Protein sequence: CAISESFGTGPFPEAFF. The J gene is TRBJ1-1, the V gene TRBV10-3, with TRBD1 matching over 9 bases. Per the germline V gene, CDR1 is ENHRY and CDR2 is SYGVKD. This CDR3 has 17 amino acids. Losses at the gene ends were 0 bases for V and 6 bases for J; bases not matched to a gene: 11.